Shown below are 19 T cell receptor beta chains from a single sample sequenced in a study of PD-1 blockade in classical Hodgkin lymphoma. Sequencing used immunoSEQ multiplex PCR; TCRdb keeps in-frame clones, though not all of them. The profile shows about 40,000 clones, less than 80% of them singletons. Every single patient, without exception, relapsed after autologous stem cell transplantation, and brentuximab vedotin exposure varied. Source: peripheral blood mononuclear cells (PBMCs), taken at baseline. The source of these receptors is a human donor with classical Hodgkin lymphoma.

The chain has TRBV7-9 and TRBJ2-1, with unresolved D. CDR1 SEHNR and CDR2 FQNEAQ come from the germline V gene (reference sequence). The CDR3 extends over 15 amino acids. V was pared by 1 base and J by 2 bases, with 9 bases between. CDR3 bases: TGTGCCAGCAGCTTAGAAGCGTTAACCTACAATGAGCAGTTCTTC. Translated, it gives CASSLEALTYNEQFF.

J is TRBJ1-1 and V is TRBV6-6; D call uncertain. Trimming removed 2 bases from V and 0 bases from J, with 7 bases in between. Germline CDR1 reads MNHNY; CDR2 reads SVGAGI (reference sequence). The CDR3 extends over 14 amino acids. The chain's CDR3 is CASSYAGVNTEAFF. DNA for the CDR3: TGTGCCAGCAGTTACGCGGGAGTGAACACTGAAGCTTTCTTT.

V usage is TRBV5-4 and J usage is TRBJ2-3; tentatively, D is TRBD2 (7 bases). Germline V gene lookup returns CDR1 SGHNT and CDR2 YYREEE (reference sequence). The V end lost 2 bases, the J end lost 3 bases, and 13 bases lay between the germline ends. There are 15 residues in the CDR3. The CDR3 DNA reads TGTGCCAGCAGCTTTGGGGGGGCGCGGACAGATACGCAGTATTTT. As protein: CASSFGGARTDTQYF.

The chain carries TRBV7-8 and TRBJ1-2; 8 positions agree with TRBD1. With 4 bases clipped from V and 8 bases from J, the junction kept 6 bases outside the gene matches. The CDR3 is 13 residues long. Germline V gene lookup returns CDR1 SGHVS and CDR2 FQNEAQ. For the CDR3, the DNA is TGTGCCAGCAGCTCTCACAGGGGGAAAGGCTACACCTTC. Translation: CASSSHRGKGYTF.

This chain joins TRBV11-2 and TRBJ2-1, with a tentative D call TRBD2 (5 bases). The germline gives CDR1 SGHAT, CDR2 FQNNGV. With 5 bases removed from V and 6 bases from J, the gap between germline ends came to 14 bases. The CDR3 is 14 residues long. Here the CDR3 reads CASSLRTDPNEQFF. The CDR3 DNA reads as TGTGCCAGCAGCCTACGGACTGACCCCAATGAGCAGTTCTTC.

The V call is TRBV29-1, the J call TRBJ2-1; 7 bases match TRBD1. CDR1 is SQVTM, CDR2 ANQGSEA, per germline. J lost 6 bases, V lost 6 bases, and 8 bases had no gene match. The CDR3 totals 13 residues. CDR3 in DNA: TGCAGCGTGGTACCGGGACAGCCCAATGAGCAGTTCTTC. Translating it yields CSVVPGQPNEQFF.

In this sample, this clone turned up a few times. V and J are TRBV5-1 and TRBJ1-2; the match to TRBD1 covers 8 bases. This CDR3 is built from 15 residues. CDR1 is SGHRS, CDR2 YFSETQ, per germline. The V and J ends lost 0 bases and 2 bases, in that order; junction bases with no gene match: 3. CDR3 sequence (DNA): TGCGCCAGCAGCTTGGTGGGGACAGGAAACTATGGCTACACCTTC. Translation: CASSLVGTGNYGYTF.

The CDR3 DNA is TGTGCCAGCAGCTCCCCAGGGGAAGGGGAGACCCAGTACTTC. Protein product: CASSSPGEGETQYF. The chain recombines TRBV5-6 with TRBJ2-5; TRBD1 is a possible D gene (6 bases). The germline V gene has CDR1 SGHDT and CDR2 YYEEEE. This CDR3 is 14 amino acids long. Trimming took off 3 bases at V and 5 bases at J, with 14 bases between the two ends.

Sample share makes this clone large. The rearrangement joins TRBV12-5 to TRBJ1-5; D gene unclear. This CDR3 has 15 amino acids. Germline values: CDR1 LGHNT, CDR2 FRNRAP. V was trimmed by 5 bases and J by 5 bases, leaving 16 bases between them. CDR3 in DNA: TGTGCTAGTGGTAGCACCCAGGCCGGTGATCAGCCCCAGCATTTT. Residues: CASGSTQAGDQPQHF. The whole variable domain, filled in from reference TRBV12-5 and TRBJ1-5, reads DARVTQTPRHKVTEMGQEVTMRCQPILGHNTVFWYRQTMMQGLELLAYFRNRAPLDDSGMPKDRFSAEMPDATLATLKIQPSEPRDSAVYFCASGSTQAGDQPQHFGDGTRLSIL.

Comments on this clone: At one end, the junction sequence differs from germline, possibly due to a read error. V and J are TRBV7-2 and TRBJ2-5; TRBD1 matches 10 bases. The CDR3 spans 17 residues. Germline lookup yields CDR1 SGHTA and CDR2 FQGNSA. CDR3 nucleotides: TGTGCCAGCAGCATAGCGGCCGATTGGACAGGGGGGCAGACCCAGTACTTC. Translating it yields CASSIAADWTGGQTQYF.

The rearrangement joins TRBV10-3 to TRBJ2-7; 9 nucleotides line up with TRBD1. Germline CDR1 is ENHRY and CDR2 is SYGVKD. With 10 bases clipped from V and 2 bases from J, the junction kept 3 bases outside the gene matches. The CDR3 is made up of 12 amino acids. CDR3 in amino acids: CATGQGTYEQYF. The CDR3 DNA is TGTGCCACTGGACAGGGGACCTACGAGCAGTACTTC.

This chain joins TRBV19 and TRBJ1-5, with a possible D match to TRBD1 (5 bases). Trimming left V 5 bases short and J 2 bases short, with 19 bases between. Germline loops: CDR1 LNHDA, CDR2 SQIVND (reference sequence). The CDR3 has 17 residues. CDR3 amino acids: CASSGTRGEWGNQPQHF. CDR3 DNA: TGTGCCAGTAGTGGGACCCGGGGGGAATGGGGCAATCAGCCCCAGCATTTT. Based on the CDR3 plus reference TRBV19 and TRBJ1-5, the full variable domain is DGGITQSPKYLFRKEGQNVTLSCEQNLNHDAMYWYRQDPGQGLRLIYYSQIVNDFQKGDIAEGYSVSREKKESFPLTVTSAQKNPTAFYLCASSGTRGEWGNQPQHFGDGTRLSIL.

J is TRBJ2-7 and V is TRBV5-1, with a tentative D call TRBD1 (5 bases). CDR1 is SGHRS and CDR2 is YFSETQ in the germline V gene. V lost 2 bases and J 2 bases, leaving 11 bases between the germline ends. The CDR3 loop spans 14 amino acids. CDR3 bases: TGCGCCAGCAGCTTCCCGACAGATCCCTACGAGCAGTACTTC. Protein: CASSFPTDPYEQYF.

The chain recombines TRBV7-2 with TRBJ1-3; no clear D gene. Germline CDR1 and CDR2: SGHTA and FQGNSA. The CDR3 consists of 15 residues. The germline V and J ends were trimmed by 1 base and 0 bases, with 7 bases remaining between them. As DNA, the CDR3 is TGTGCCAGCAGCTTAGGGAGATTCTCTGGAAACACCATATATTTT. Translated, it gives CASSLGRFSGNTIYF. Full variable domain (remainder filled in from reference TRBV7-2 and TRBJ1-3): GAGVSQSPSNKVTEKGKDVELRCDPISGHTALYWYRQSLGQGLEFLIYFQGNSAPDKSGLPSDRFSAERTGGSVSTLTIQRTQQEDSAVYLCASSLGRFSGNTIYFGEGSWLTVV.

This clone was picked up a small number of times. The J gene is TRBJ1-1, the V gene TRBV5-1; 7 positions agree with TRBD1. The germline V gene encodes CDR1 SGHRS and CDR2 YFSETQ. Losses at the gene ends were 5 bases for V and 11 bases for J; bases not matched to a gene: 12. The CDR3 is made up of 13 amino acids. The CDR3 nucleotides read TGCGCCAGCAGATTCAAAAGGGGGCAGCGGGCTTTCTTT. The encoded protein is CASRFKRGQRAFF.

The rearrangement links TRBV5-6 to TRBJ2-1, with TRBD1 matching over 9 bases. Germline CDR1 and CDR2: SGHDT and YYEEEE. This CDR3 spans 15 amino acids. V lost 0 bases and J lost 15; bases outside the gene matches: 13. CDR3 nucleotide sequence: TGTGCCAGCAGCTTGGCCTTACAGGGGGCTTTATACCCGTTCTTC. Amino acids: CASSLALQGALYPFF. The whole variable domain, filled in from reference TRBV5-6 and TRBJ2-1, reads DAGVTQSPTHLIKTRGQQVTLRCSPKSGHDTVSWYQQALGQGPQFIFQYYEEEERQRGNFPDRFSGHQFPNYSSELNVNALLLGDSALYLCASSLALQGALYPFFGPGTRLTVL.

The CDR3 here is CASSRRGGDYNEQFF. In DNA form, the CDR3 reads TGTGCCAGCAGCCGACGAGGGGGCGACTACAATGAGCAGTTCTTC. The chain uses TRBV7-9 and TRBJ2-1, with 7 bases identical to TRBD1. CDR1 SEHNR and CDR2 FQNEAQ come from the germline V gene (reference sequence). This CDR3 is built from 15 residues. The J segment lost 3 bases and the V segment lost 5 bases, leaving 7 bases of the junction unmatched.

A remark on this clone: The junction does not match germline at one end; this may be a read error. The CDR3 protein is CASSSGEETQYF. CDR3 bases: TGTGCTAGCAGCTCTGGGGAAGAGACCCAGTACTTC. The gene calls are TRBV7-7 and TRBJ2-5, with unresolved D. Germline CDR1 SSHAT, CDR2 FNYEAQ (reference sequence). This CDR3 has 12 amino acids.

The chain recombines TRBV19 with TRBJ1-2; D is undetermined. Germline loops: CDR1 LNHDA, CDR2 SQIVND (reference sequence). There are 14 residues in the CDR3. V lost 3 bases and J lost 1, with 9 bases in between. The CDR3 sequence is CASSIIGDNYGYTF. The CDR3 DNA is TGTGCCAGTAGTATCATAGGCGATAACTATGGCTACACCTTC. Variable domain in full (rest from reference TRBV19 and TRBJ1-2): DGGITQSPKYLFRKEGQNVTLSCEQNLNHDAMYWYRQDPGQGLRLIYYSQIVNDFQKGDIAEGYSVSREKKESFPLTVTSAQKNPTAFYLCASSIIGDNYGYTFGSGTRLTVV.